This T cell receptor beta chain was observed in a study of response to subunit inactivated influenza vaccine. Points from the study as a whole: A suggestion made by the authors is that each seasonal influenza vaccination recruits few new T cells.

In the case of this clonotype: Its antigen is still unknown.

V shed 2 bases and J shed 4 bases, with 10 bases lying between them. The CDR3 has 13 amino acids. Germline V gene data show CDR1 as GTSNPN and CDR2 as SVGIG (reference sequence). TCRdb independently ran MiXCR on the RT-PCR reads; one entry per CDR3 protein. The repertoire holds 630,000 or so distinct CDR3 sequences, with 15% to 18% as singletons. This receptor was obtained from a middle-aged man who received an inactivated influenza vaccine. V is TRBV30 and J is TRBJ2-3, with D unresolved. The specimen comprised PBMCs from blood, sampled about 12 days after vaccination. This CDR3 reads CAWSKGNSDTQYF. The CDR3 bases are TGTGCCTGGAGTAAAGGGAACTCAGATACGCAGTATTTT.